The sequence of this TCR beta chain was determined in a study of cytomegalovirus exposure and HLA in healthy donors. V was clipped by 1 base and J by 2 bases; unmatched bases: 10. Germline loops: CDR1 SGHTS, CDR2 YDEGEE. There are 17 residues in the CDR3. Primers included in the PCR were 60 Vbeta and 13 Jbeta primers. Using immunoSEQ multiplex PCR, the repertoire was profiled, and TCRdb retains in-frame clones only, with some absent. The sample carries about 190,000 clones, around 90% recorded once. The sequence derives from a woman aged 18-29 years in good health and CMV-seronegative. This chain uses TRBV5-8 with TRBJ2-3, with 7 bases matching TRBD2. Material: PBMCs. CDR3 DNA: TGTGCCAGCAGCTTGCGCGCTAGCGGAGCCGTCACAGATACGCAGTATTTT. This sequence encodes CASSLRASGAVTDTQYF.